This entry lists 27 T cell receptor beta chains sequenced from one sample in a study of blood T cell repertoires in COVID-19. Sequenced by immunoSEQ multiplex PCR; TCRdb stores in-frame clones only, minus some. The data contain 400,000 to 450,000 clones, about 90% of them singletons. The sequencing input was peripheral blood. The source is a man younger than 30 with COVID-19, enrolled during active disease.

The genes are TRBV3-1 (or the pseudogene TRBV3-2) and TRBJ2-7; a weak D match, TRBD1 (5 bases). V lost 0 bases and J lost 6, with 12 bases in between. CDR3 length equals 14 residues. CDR1 is LGHDT and CDR2 is YNNKEL in the germline V gene (reference sequence). The CDR3 sequence is CASSQDWSGSEQYF. The CDR3 DNA sequence: TGTGCCAGCAGCCAAGATTGGTCAGGGTCCGAGCAGTACTTC.

The CDR3 spells CASRSGQKMNTEAFF. CDR3 nucleotides: TGTGCCAGCAGATCGGGACAGAAGATGAACACTGAAGCTTTCTTT. V usage is TRBV6-6 and J usage is TRBJ1-1, with 7 bases fitting TRBD1. Germline CDR1 and CDR2: MNHNY and SVGAGI (reference sequence). The CDR3 has 15 residues. J gave up 0 bases and V 6 bases, and 7 bases lay outside the gene matches.

The rearrangement links TRBV7-9 to TRBJ1-2; TRBD1 agrees at 9 bases. The CDR3 sequence is 15 residues long. Germline loops: CDR1 SEHNR, CDR2 FQNEAQ (reference sequence). The V gene end was trimmed by 1 base and the J gene end by 8 bases; junction bases not matched to a gene: 8. CDR3 DNA: TGTGCCAGCAGCTTAGGAATACACAGGGGGCTGGGCTACACCTTC. Its translation: CASSLGIHRGLGYTF.

The chain is built from TRBV6-5 and TRBJ1-3; unclear D gene. V gave up 6 bases and J gave up 1 base, with 10 bases separating them. CDR1 and CDR2 (germline): MNHEY, SVGAGI. The CDR3 has 14 residues. CDR3 amino acids: CASSRGRSGNTIYF. CDR3 coding DNA: TGTGCCAGCAGCCGCGGGAGATCTGGAAACACCATATATTTT.

The chain employs TRBV6-5 and TRBJ2-3, with 7 bases fitting TRBD2. The V gene end was trimmed by 2 bases and the J gene end by 3 bases; junction bases not matched to a gene: 2. CDR3 length: 14 amino acids. The germline V gene has CDR1 MNHEY and CDR2 SVGAGI. CDR3 protein: CASSYAGETDTQYF. CDR3 nucleotide sequence: TGTGCCAGCAGTTACGCGGGAGAGACAGATACGCAGTATTTT.

This chain connects TRBV14 to TRBJ2-5; 12 bases map to TRBD2. V lost 4 bases and J lost 6; bases outside the gene matches: 12. This CDR3 comprises 17 residues. The V gene's germline CDR1 is SGHDN and CDR2 FVKESK. The CDR3 sequence is CASSRGVGTSGFKTQYF. DNA of the CDR3: TGTGCCAGCAGCCGAGGAGTCGGGACTAGCGGGTTTAAGACCCAGTACTTC. The variable domain in full, with the rest retrieved from reference TRBV14 and TRBJ2-5, is EAGVTQFPSHSVIEKGQTVTLRCDPISGHDNLYWYRRVMGKEIKFLLHFVKESKQDESGMPNNRFLAERTGGTYSTLKVQPAELEDSGVYFCASSRGVGTSGFKTQYFGPGTRLLVL.

The rearrangement uses TRBV6-5 and TRBJ2-3; 8 bases align to TRBD1. The junction had 7 bases not matched to a gene; V was cut back by 2 bases and J by 6 bases. This CDR3 is built from 15 residues. Germline-derived CDR1 and CDR2 are MNHEY and SVGAGI. The CDR3 is CASSYLDRGPDTQYF. The DNA for the CDR3 is TGTGCCAGCAGTTACCTCGACAGGGGTCCCGATACGCAGTATTTT.

The J gene is TRBJ1-2, the V gene TRBV3-1 (or the pseudogene TRBV3-2); D is ambiguous. The germline V and J ends were trimmed by 3 bases and 0 bases, with 14 bases remaining between them. The CDR3 consists of 16 residues. Germline V lookup: CDR1 LGHDT, CDR2 YNNKEL (reference sequence). CDR3 residues: CASSHDWGAANYGYTF. CDR3 nucleotide sequence: TGTGCCAGCAGCCACGATTGGGGAGCAGCTAACTATGGCTACACCTTC.

This chain joins TRBV6-5 and TRBJ1-5, with TRBD1 as a possible D gene (5 bases). The germline gives CDR1 MNHEY, CDR2 SVGAGI. The CDR3 is 13 amino acids. The CDR3 nucleotides are TGTGAAGCGGGGGACCTGGTGGGGCAGCCCCAGCATTTT. Translation gives CEAGDLVGQPQHF.

The chain employs TRBV2 and TRBJ2-2; 12 bases agree with TRBD1. The V segment lost 7 bases and the J segment 5 bases; nucleotides outside the gene matches: 2. The CDR3 runs 14 residues. Germline values: CDR1 SNHLY, CDR2 FYNNEI. Here the CDR3 reads CASKGQGATGELFF. CDR3 bases: TGTGCCAGCAAGGGACAGGGGGCGACCGGGGAGCTGTTTTTT.

The chain uses TRBV7-9 and TRBJ1-1, with 8 bases fitting TRBD1. In germline, CDR1 is SEHNR, CDR2 FQNEAQ (reference sequence). V trimming: 5 bases; J trimming: 4 bases; junction bases outside the gene matches: 12. The CDR3 contains 16 residues. In DNA, the CDR3 is TGTGCCAGCAGCACGATAGCAGGGGGCTACGGCACTGAAGCTTTCTTT. Its translation is CASSTIAGGYGTEAFF.

This clone was found once. This chain links TRBV4-1 with TRBJ2-6; D perhaps matches TRBD1 (5 bases). Trimming left V 4 bases short and J 0 bases short, with 7 bases between. The CDR3 loop spans 15 amino acids. The germline CDR1 and CDR2 sequences are MGHRA and YSYEKL. CDR3 region: CASSPQGSGANVLTF. The CDR3 region has the DNA TGCGCCAGCAGCCCCCAGGGCTCTGGGGCCAACGTCCTGACTTTC.

This chain uses TRBV7-6 with TRBJ2-2; D is possibly TRBD2 (5 bases). The V and J ends lost 3 bases and 4 bases respectively, with 15 bases between them. The germline CDR1 and CDR2 sequences are SGHVS and FNYEAQ. The CDR3 has 16 amino acids. CDR3 DNA: TGTGCCAGCAGCTTGGACTCAGCCTGGGCCACCGGGGAGCTGTTTTTT. It encodes CASSLDSAWATGELFF.

This rearrangement joins TRBV2 to TRBJ1-1; D is possibly TRBD1 (5 bases). V was trimmed by 7 bases and J by 5 bases, leaving 17 bases between them. Germline CDR1 is SNHLY and CDR2 is FYNNEI. The CDR3 runs 14 residues. The CDR3 protein is CASTARRTSTEAFF. The CDR3 bases are TGTGCCAGCACAGCCCGAAGGACAAGTACTGAAGCTTTCTTT.

The rearrangement uses TRBV30 and TRBJ1-2; D ambiguous. Germline V gene sequence: CDR1 GTSNPN, CDR2 SVGIG (reference sequence). The CDR3 sequence is 13 residues long. Trimming cost V 0 bases and J 2 bases, with 7 bases left between them. The DNA of the CDR3 is TGTGCCTGGAGTGTACAAGAAAACTATGGCTACACCTTC. It is translated as CAWSVQENYGYTF.

The chain carries TRBV11-2 and TRBJ2-5; perhaps TRBD2 as D (6 bases). Germline CDR1 and CDR2: SGHAT and FQNNGV. CDR3 size: 15 residues. Between the trimmed V and J ends, which lost 0 bases and 10 bases, there was a span of 18 bases. DNA of the CDR3: TGTGCCAGCAGCTTAGAGCGGCTTACCCACGGGAGCCAGTACTTC. Residues: CASSLERLTHGSQYF. The full variable domain, its missing parts supplied by reference TRBV11-2 and TRBJ2-5, is EAGVAQSPRYKIIEKRQSVAFWCNPISGHATLYWYQQILGQGPKLLIQFQNNGVVDDSQLPKDRFSAERLKGVDSTLKIQPAKLEDSAVYLCASSLERLTHGSQYFGPGTRLLVL.

The rearrangement uses TRBV7-3 and TRBJ1-1; D possibly corresponds to TRBD1 (5 bases). Germline lookup yields CDR1 SGHTA and CDR2 FQGTGA. The CDR3 spans 13 residues. The V end lost 5 bases, the J end lost 1 base, and 8 bases lay between the germline ends. CDR3 nucleotides: TGTGCCAGCAGCACACAGGCGAACACTGAAGCTTTCTTT. This translates into CASSTQANTEAFF.

The chain uses TRBV3-1 (or the pseudogene TRBV3-2) and TRBJ1-3; D is possibly TRBD1 (6 bases). The germline V and J ends were trimmed by 2 bases and 0 bases, with 11 bases remaining between them. This CDR3 spans 16 amino acids. Germline-derived CDR1 and CDR2 are LGHDT and YNNKEL (reference sequence). CDR3 bases: TGTGCCAGCAGCCAAAGAACAGGGACCTCTGGAAACACCATATATTTT. Translating gives CASSQRTGTSGNTIYF.

J is TRBJ2-2 and V is TRBV19, with D perhaps matching TRBD1 (6 bases). Between the trimmed V and J ends, which lost 9 bases and 0 bases, there was a span of 11 bases. This CDR3 contains 14 residues. The germline V gene has CDR1 LNHDA and CDR2 SQIVND (reference sequence). CDR3 in DNA: TGTGCCAGCGGACAGTTCGCGAACACCGGGGAGCTGTTTTTT. Its protein product is CASGQFANTGELFF.

The chain carries TRBV19 and TRBJ2-7; the D is unclear. Germline V gives CDR1 LNHDA, CDR2 SQIVND (reference sequence). The germline V and J ends were trimmed by 2 bases and 7 bases, with 12 bases remaining between them. There are 13 residues in the CDR3. CDR3 DNA sequence: TGTGCCAGTAGTATAAGAGTTTCCTGGGAGCAGTACTTC. Its protein product is CASSIRVSWEQYF.

The V and J genes are TRBV5-4 and TRBJ2-7; TRBD2 might be the D (6 bases). The CDR3 is 13 amino acids. The germline V and J ends were trimmed by 7 bases and 3 bases, with 14 bases remaining between them. Germline CDR1 and CDR2: SGHNT and YYREEE (reference sequence). The CDR3: CASGRDSDYEQYF. The CDR3 DNA is TGTGCCAGCGGCCGGGACTCGGACTACGAGCAGTACTTC.

This clone was counted once. The chain has TRBV3-1 (or the pseudogene TRBV3-2) and TRBJ2-3, with a possible D match to TRBD2 (6 bases). The germline V gene has CDR1 LGHDT and CDR2 YNNKEL (reference sequence). The CDR3 loop spans 14 amino acids. Between the trimmed V and J ends, which lost 4 bases and 4 bases, there was a span of 12 bases. In DNA form, the CDR3 reads TGTGCCAGCAGCCGGGGACTTTGGGCAGATACGCAGTATTTT. It encodes CASSRGLWADTQYF.

The rearrangement joins TRBV7-2 to TRBJ2-7; 9 positions agree with TRBD2. J gave up 3 bases and V 5 bases, and 5 bases lay outside the gene matches. CDR3 size: 14 residues. Germline CDR1 is SGHTA and CDR2 is FQGNSA. CDR3 nucleotide sequence: TGTGCCAGCAGCCATAGCGGGGGAAACTACGAGCAGTACTTC. Its translation: CASSHSGGNYEQYF.

A few counts support this clone. This chain connects TRBV7-6 to TRBJ1-5; weak D call: TRBD1 (5 bases). The CDR3 spans 14 residues. Germline assignment: CDR1 SGHVS and CDR2 FNYEAQ. Trimming removed 3 bases from V and 4 bases from J, with 10 bases in between. Here the CDR3 DNA reads TGTGCCAGCAGCTTCCAGGGTAGTAATCAGCCCCAGCATTTT. Its protein product is CASSFQGSNQPQHF.

V is TRBV7-9 and J is TRBJ2-3; D is unresolved. The V gene lost 5 bases and the J gene lost 1 base, with 10 bases spanning the gap. There are 14 residues in the CDR3. Germline V lookup: CDR1 SEHNR, CDR2 FQNEAQ (reference sequence). The CDR3 nucleotides are TGTGCCAGCAGCACCCTATTAGGCACAGATACGCAGTATTTT. It specifies CASSTLLGTDTQYF.

The V and J genes are TRBV11-3 and TRBJ1-1; 10 nucleotides match TRBD1. Unmatched junction bases numbered 9, after V lost 2 bases and J lost 3 bases. Germline V lookup: CDR1 SGHNT, CDR2 YENEEA. There are 17 residues in the CDR3. CDR3 in amino acids: CASSLFPIGTGDTEAFF. CDR3 nucleotides: TGTGCCAGCAGCTTATTTCCGATCGGGACAGGGGACACTGAAGCTTTCTTT.

The chain links TRBV12-3 or TRBV12-4 to TRBJ2-7, with D possibly being TRBD2 (6 bases). The CDR3 runs to 13 residues. V shed 6 bases and J shed 5 bases, with 14 bases lying between them. CDR3 protein: CASSLSGVDEQYF. In nucleotides, the CDR3 is TGTGCCAGCAGCCTTTCGGGGGTAGACGAGCAGTACTTC.